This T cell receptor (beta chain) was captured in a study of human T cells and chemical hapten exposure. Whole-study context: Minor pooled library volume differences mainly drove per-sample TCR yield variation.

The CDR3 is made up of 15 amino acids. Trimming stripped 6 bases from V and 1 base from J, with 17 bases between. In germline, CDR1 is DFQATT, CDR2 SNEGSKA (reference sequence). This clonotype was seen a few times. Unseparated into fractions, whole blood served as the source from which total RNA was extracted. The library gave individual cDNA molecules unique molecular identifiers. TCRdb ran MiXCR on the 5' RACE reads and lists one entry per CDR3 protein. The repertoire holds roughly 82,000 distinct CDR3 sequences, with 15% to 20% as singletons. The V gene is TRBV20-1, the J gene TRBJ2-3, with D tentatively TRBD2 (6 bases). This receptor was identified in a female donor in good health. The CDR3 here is CSAPPRDLGTDTQYF. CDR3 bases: TGCAGTGCCCCTCCGCGGGACTTGGGCACAGATACGCAGTATTTT.